Presented here are 23 T cell receptor beta chains from one specimen sequenced in a study of T cell changes during pregnancy in multiple sclerosis. The protocol was immunoSEQ multiplex PCR, while the TCRdb copy is restricted to in-frame clones and leaves out a portion. In the table there are about 51,000 clones, roughly 93% of which are singletons. The material was peripheral blood, obtained in the second trimester of pregnancy. Source of these receptors: a female donor with multiple sclerosis, enrolled in a pregnancy study.

The chain carries TRBV27 and TRBJ2-7; 11 bases line up with TRBD2. CDR3 length: 17 residues. CDR1 and CDR2 from the germline V gene are MNHEY and SMNVEV (reference sequence). With 5 bases clipped from V and 3 bases from J, the junction kept 12 bases outside the gene matches. In DNA, the CDR3 is TGTGCCAGCAGTGACGGAAGACATGGGACTAGCGGCTACGAGCAGTACTTC. As protein: CASSDGRHGTSGYEQYF.

This chain uses TRBV29-1 with TRBJ2-7; 7 nucleotides match TRBD1. The V gene's germline CDR1 is SQVTM and CDR2 ANQGSEA. The CDR3 length is 13 residues. V was clipped by 6 bases and J by 1 base; unmatched bases: 6. The CDR3 region is CSVRGGRSYEQYF. In nucleotides, the CDR3 is TGCAGCGTCAGAGGGGGCAGGTCCTACGAGCAGTACTTC.

The rearrangement joins TRBV19 to TRBJ2-2; 11 nucleotides line up with TRBD2. Per germline, CDR1 LNHDA and CDR2 SQIVND (reference sequence). Germline trimming cut 6 bases from V and 3 bases from J; bases unmatched to any gene: 0. This CDR3 comprises 14 residues. The CDR3 nucleotides read TGTGCCAGTAGGGGACTAGCGGACACCGGGGAGCTGTTTTTT. Translation: CASRGLADTGELFF.

This chain uses TRBV15 with TRBJ2-7; tentatively, D is TRBD1 (5 bases). The V gene's germline CDR1 is LNHNV and CDR2 YYDKDF (reference sequence). With 0 bases removed from V and 0 bases from J, the gap between germline ends came to 9 bases. CDR3 size: 15 residues. CDR3 sequence: CATSRDGASSYEQYF. The DNA for the CDR3 is TGTGCCACCAGCAGAGATGGGGCTAGCTCCTACGAGCAGTACTTC.

This sequence joins TRBV6-1 and TRBJ2-7, with 7 bases identical to TRBD1. The CDR3 extends over 15 amino acids. V was pared by 5 bases and J by 7 bases, with 14 bases of the junction left unmatched. Germline lookup yields CDR1 MNHNS and CDR2 SASEGT. CDR3 sequence: CASSWAAPGQQEQYF. The DNA for the CDR3 is TGTGCCAGCAGTTGGGCTGCCCCGGGACAGCAGGAGCAGTACTTC.

The V and J genes are TRBV6-6 and TRBJ2-5; 9 bases map to TRBD2. CDR1 and CDR2 from the germline V gene are MNHNY and SVGAGI (reference sequence). V was pared by 5 bases and J by 7 bases, with 8 bases of the junction left unmatched. The CDR3 loop spans 14 amino acids. CDR3 sequence reads: CASSRLAAQGTQYF. The CDR3 DNA sequence: TGTGCCAGCAGTCGACTAGCGGCCCAGGGGACCCAGTACTTC.

This chain connects TRBV28 to TRBJ1-1; D not certain. The CDR3 is 13 residues long. From germline, CDR1 is MDHEN and CDR2 SYDVKM. V was clipped by 2 bases and J by 1 base, with 5 bases between them. In DNA, the CDR3 is TGTGCCAGCAGTTTAGGAGGGAACACTGAAGCTTTCTTT. This gives the protein CASSLGGNTEAFF.

The V gene is TRBV19, the J gene TRBJ1-5; the D is unclear. CDR1 and CDR2 (germline): LNHDA, SQIVND (reference sequence). The V end was cut by 0 bases, the J end by 0 bases, with 9 bases between. This CDR3 is 16 amino acids long. The CDR3 DNA is TGTGCCAGTAGTATAGATTGGGCCTATAGCAATCAGCCCCAGCATTTT. The encoded protein is CASSIDWAYSNQPQHF.

This chain links TRBV4-2 with TRBJ1-1; no clear D gene. This CDR3 has 16 residues. Germline V gives CDR1 LGHNA, CDR2 YNFKEQ. With 0 bases removed from V and 0 bases from J, the gap between germline ends came to 11 bases. The CDR3 loop is CASSQDLGGMNTEAFF. The CDR3 DNA is TGTGCCAGCAGCCAAGATCTCGGCGGCATGAACACTGAAGCTTTCTTT.

The rearrangement links TRBV29-1 to TRBJ1-3, with a tentative D call TRBD1 (5 bases). The length of the CDR3 is 13 residues. V lost 7 bases, J lost 0 bases, and 10 bases lay in between. CDR1 and CDR2 (germline): SQVTM, ANQGSEA. The CDR3 protein is CSGSQASGNTIYF. CDR3 coding DNA: TGCAGCGGGTCACAGGCCTCTGGAAACACCATATATTTT.

This chain links TRBV5-1 with TRBJ1-1, with D possibly matching TRBD1 (5 bases). CDR1 SGHRS and CDR2 YFSETQ come from the germline V gene. The V and J ends lost 0 bases and 4 bases respectively, with 13 bases between them. This CDR3 region has 15 residues. The CDR3 coding sequence is TGCGCCAGCAGCTTGGGGACAACGGGGGGCACTGAAGCTTTCTTT. This sequence encodes CASSLGTTGGTEAFF.

This clone has only one observation. The V call is TRBV7-9, the J call TRBJ1-2; a weak D match, TRBD1 (5 bases). There are 13 residues in the CDR3. V was trimmed by 6 bases and J by 7 bases, leaving 15 bases between them. Germline assignment: CDR1 SEHNR and CDR2 FQNEAQ (reference sequence). CDR3 loop: CASRSDLGPGYTF. The CDR3 DNA reads as TGTGCCAGCAGATCCGATTTGGGGCCTGGCTACACCTTC. Full variable domain (rest looked up from reference TRBV7-9 and TRBJ1-2): DTGVSQNPRHKITKRGQNVTFRCDPISEHNRLYWYRQTLGQGPEFLTYFQNEAQLEKSRLLSDRFSAERPKGSFSTLEIQRTEQGDSAMYLCASRSDLGPGYTFGSGTRLTVV.

The rearrangement uses TRBV28 and TRBJ2-7; 9 bases are shared with TRBD1. Unmatched junction bases numbered 18, after V lost 2 bases and J lost 1 base. This CDR3 region has 20 residues. Germline loops: CDR1 MDHEN, CDR2 SYDVKM. Here the CDR3 reads CASSLTLDRGIGRGSYEQYF. The CDR3 nucleotides are TGTGCCAGCAGTTTAACCCTGGACAGGGGCATTGGGAGAGGTTCCTACGAGCAGTACTTC.

This chain connects TRBV6-6 to TRBJ2-7; perhaps TRBD2 as D (7 bases). The V and J ends lost 6 bases and 6 bases respectively, with 12 bases between them. The CDR3 has 12 residues. Germline V gene data show CDR1 as MNHNY and CDR2 as SVGAGI (reference sequence). CDR3 DNA: TGTGCCAGCAGCCCGGGGGGCGCCGAGCAGTACTTC. The encoded protein is CASSPGGAEQYF.

The chain joins TRBV7-2 to TRBJ2-7; D is possibly TRBD2 (5 bases). This CDR3 has 17 amino acids. CDR1 SGHTA and CDR2 FQGNSA come from the germline V gene. V was trimmed by 1 base and J by 0 bases, leaving 16 bases between them. CDR3 nucleotide sequence: TGTGCCAGCAGCTTAGGTTGGGGTGACACTAGCTCCTACGAGCAGTACTTC. It codes for CASSLGWGDTSSYEQYF. The full variable domain, in which reference TRBV7-2 and TRBJ2-7 provide the parts outside the CDR3, is GAGVSQSPSNKVTEKGKDVELRCDPISGHTALYWYRQSLGQGLEFLIYFQGNSAPDKSGLPSDRFSAERTGGSVSTLTIQRTQQEDSAVYLCASSLGWGDTSSYEQYFGPGTRLTVT.

The CDR3 spells CASSQGFLKAGGRNTGELFF. The CDR3 coding sequence is TGTGCCAGCAGCCAAGGGTTTTTAAAAGCGGGAGGTCGGAACACCGGGGAGCTGTTTTTT. The V gene is TRBV4-2, the J gene TRBJ2-2; TRBD2 matches at 9 bases. The germline V gene encodes CDR1 LGHNA and CDR2 YNFKEQ. This CDR3 spans 20 amino acids. The ends lost 1 base at V and 1 base at J; junction bases unmatched: 13.

This chain links TRBV7-2 with TRBJ2-7, with 8 bases identical to TRBD1. The germline V gene encodes CDR1 SGHTA and CDR2 FQGNSA. This CDR3 has 14 residues. The V and J ends lost 5 bases and 2 bases, in that order; junction bases with no gene match: 5. DNA of the CDR3: TGTGCCAGCAGCCCTGGGACAGGAGCCTACGAGCAGTACTTC. Translation: CASSPGTGAYEQYF.

The chain combines TRBV5-6 with TRBJ1-2; 7 nucleotides align to TRBD1. Trimming removed 4 bases from V and 5 bases from J; junction bases left unmatched: 5. Germline CDR1 and CDR2: SGHDT and YYEEEE. CDR3 length: 13 amino acids. CDR3 amino acids: CASSLDRAYGYTF. The DNA of the CDR3 is TGTGCCAGCAGCCTAGACAGGGCGTATGGCTACACCTTC.

The chain carries TRBV6-1 and TRBJ1-2; no firm D call. The CDR3 is made up of 12 amino acids. Germline CDR1 is MNHNS and CDR2 is SASEGT. Trimming pared 2 bases from V and 4 bases from J, leaving 5 bases between. This CDR3 reads CASSEQIYGYTF. Written as DNA, the CDR3 is TGTGCCAGCAGTGAACAGATCTATGGCTACACCTTC.

The chain has TRBV15 and TRBJ2-5; 10 positions agree with TRBD2. V was pared by 1 base and J by 4 bases, with 6 bases of the junction left unmatched. There are 16 residues in the CDR3. CDR1 is LNHNV and CDR2 is YYDKDF in the germline V gene (reference sequence). This chain's CDR3 is CATSRGASGRGETQYF. The CDR3 DNA reads as TGTGCCACCAGCAGAGGGGCTAGCGGGAGAGGAGAGACCCAGTACTTC.

The V call is TRBV10-3, the J call TRBJ1-2, with 7 positions matching TRBD1. J lost 4 bases, V lost 8 bases, and 7 bases had no gene match. This CDR3 is 13 amino acids long. Germline-derived CDR1 and CDR2 are ENHRY and SYGVKD. The CDR3 reads CAIHTGEGYGYTF. CDR3 DNA sequence: TGTGCCATCCACACAGGGGAAGGCTATGGCTACACCTTC.

The genes are TRBV11-2 and TRBJ2-3; 7 positions match TRBD2. The CDR3 runs to 17 residues. Per germline, CDR1 SGHAT and CDR2 FQNNGV. Germline trimming cut 7 bases from V and 2 bases from J; bases unmatched to any gene: 15. For the CDR3, the DNA is TGTGCCAGCACCCCTGTCTGGGAGGGAGGCCTCACAGATACGCAGTATTTT. Amino acid sequence: CASTPVWEGGLTDTQYF.

The rearrangement links TRBV18 to TRBJ2-1; D might be TRBD2 (6 bases). Germline CDR1 reads KGHSH; CDR2 reads LQKENI. This CDR3 spans 14 amino acids. The V end was cut by 2 bases, the J end by 4 bases, with 9 bases between. The CDR3 reads CASSPGGIYNEQFF. The CDR3 nucleotides read TGTGCCAGCTCACCAGGAGGGATTTACAATGAGCAGTTCTTC.